This entry describes one T cell receptor (beta chain). Its antigen is currently unknown. These data originate in a study of PD-1 blockade in classical Hodgkin lymphoma. Findings of the study overall: Causes of the repertoire differences remain undefined, possibly disease activity or prior therapy. Some patients began nivolumab under 1 year after ASCT. These patients were excluded from later analyses.

The table came from immunoSEQ multiplex PCR; TCRdb's copy has only in-frame clones and leaves some out. The data show around 66,000 clones, 80% to 90% seen once. Per germline, CDR1 SGHVS and CDR2 FQNEAQ. V lost 5 bases to trimming and J lost 4 bases, with 14 bases between them. The CDR3 has 14 amino acids. In every patient, relapse followed autologous stem cell transplantation, while exposure to brentuximab vedotin differed. The chain is built from TRBV7-8 and TRBJ2-5; D may match TRBD1 or TRBD2 (5 bases each). The clonotype comes from a human donor with classical Hodgkin lymphoma. Sample: peripheral blood mononuclear cells (PBMCs), taken at baseline. The CDR3 loop is CASSLGTARETQYF. In DNA form, the CDR3 reads TGTGCCAGCAGCCTCGGGACCGCCCGAGAGACCCAGTACTTC.